Given below is one T cell receptor beta chain in context. The sample is drawn from a study of early T cells in non-severe SARS-CoV-2 infection. Germline CDR1 and CDR2: SGHTA and FQGNSA. V lost 4 bases and J lost 0, with 13 bases in between. This CDR3 is 15 amino acids long. Attached unique molecular identifiers marked individual cDNA molecules. TCRdb independently ran MiXCR on the 5' RACE reads; one entry per CDR3 protein. The sample contains about 94,000 distinct CDR3 sequences, about 13% of which appear only once. Sequenced sample: whole blood. The source of this sequence is an adult who was a healthcare worker with PCR-confirmed SARS-CoV-2 infection or an uninfected control (not recorded which). This chain uses TRBV7-2 with TRBJ2-7; D may be TRBD1 (6 bases). The CDR3 loop reads CASSSRTAASYEQYF. Here the CDR3 DNA reads TGTGCCAGCAGCTCTAGGACAGCGGCCTCCTACGAGCAGTACTTC.